The subject of this entry is one T cell receptor (beta chain). Its matching antigen is unknown. This record comes from a study of cytomegalovirus exposure and HLA in healthy donors. Study overall: In terms of ancestry, the Caucasian-associated cluster contained roughly 80% of the approximately 400 genotyped donors. Study results and caveats: Cytomegalovirus association was listed for 164 TCR beta chains. The later analysis indicated that the majority of CMV-associated TCR beta chains appeared HLA-restricted. In an earlier analysis, about 87% or about 30%: the productive usage of most TCR beta V segments.

The primer mix had 60 Vbeta and 13 Jbeta primers. Sequenced by immunoSEQ multiplex PCR; TCRdb stores in-frame clones only, minus some. Found here are more than 95,000 clones, roughly 70% of them singletons; the top ten hold more than 3%. V gave up 6 bases and J gave up 4 bases, with 15 bases separating them. The CDR3 spans 14 residues. Germline CDR1 and CDR2: MNHEY and SVGAGI. The TCR was taken from a man under 40 in good health and CMV-seronegative. The chain carries TRBV6-5 and TRBJ1-2, with D maybe TRBD1 (6 bases). Material for sequencing was PBMCs. CDR3 sequence: CASSRLGQFYGYTF. CDR3 coding DNA: TGTGCCAGCAGCCGGCTCGGACAGTTCTATGGCTACACCTTC.